This T cell receptor (beta chain) was captured in a study of low-dose radiotherapy and immunotherapy resistance in tumors (dated by TCRdb to between 2021 and 2024). At the level of the whole study: In Cohort 1, each fraction delivered 0.5 Gy every 2 weeks, and the prescribed total PTV dose was 6.5 Gy. Cohort 2 received 1 Gy per fraction every two weeks, with a total of 13 Gy over 26 weeks. Nivolumab and ipilimumab were both given intravenously, with nivolumab at a 240 mg flat dose every two weeks and ipilimumab at 1 mg/kg every six weeks. Every two weeks, patients got intravenous cyclophosphamide at 200 mg/m2, given one day ahead of each radiation and immunotherapy administration. Aspirin 300 mg was taken orally once daily by patients for four cycles, starting on cycle 1 day 1. Trial participants were not randomized into treatment groups. Eight patients were included in the translational analysis: three from the first dose cohort and the first five from the second dose cohort.

This clonotype was found many times. The target of this receptor is not known. Base qualities are not recorded, but no much larger clone differs from it by a single base. Sequenced using an Illumina HiSeq 2500. Superscript III and a set of TRAV- and TRBV-specific primers were used to synthesize first-strand cDNA, so that both TCRalpha and TCRbeta chains were covered. TCRs were amplified for 20 PCR cycles with Phusion, using a constant-region primer paired with the adapter attached to the V primers. The isolated mRNA was amplified using the MessageAmp II aRNA Amplification Kit, with in vitro transcription performed for 15 to 20 hours at 37 degrees C. The Dynabeads mRNA DIRECT Purification Kit was used to isolate the mRNA for TCR sequencing. A second approximately 23-cycle Phusion PCR added indexed Illumina adapters, and products were purified with AMPure XP beads. The original methods were these. Using custom Perl scripts, TCR sequences that encoded the same protein were pooled, out-of-frame sequences were dropped, and the abundance of each clonotype was calculated. Any TCR sequence supported by only a single read was excluded from analysis. Among the metrics used to describe the repertoires were Shannon entropy, Gini index, clonality, richness, and the frequency of TCRs shared between repertoires. TCRdb reprocessing: public reads trimmed at Q25 with fastp, clones called with MiXCR, in-frame beta chains kept. Rows are unified per CDR3 protein, each entry keeping the most common DNA and genes. These V and J calls are TCRdb output, not the study's own analysis. This sample is represented by approximately 89,000 distinct CDR3 sequences; approximately 19% of them were singletons. Of the sample, about 5.5% falls within the top ten clones.

In light of the paper, this sample's time point label describes: before trial treatment. Donors were enrolled in RACIN, a single-arm phase I dose-escalation trial in which nivolumab, ipilimumab, aspirin, low-dose cyclophosphamide and low-dose radiotherapy were combined. To be eligible, a patient needed to have an advanced solid tumor that was TIL-negative. The CDR3 spans 18 residues, from the cysteine through the phenylalanine. Only the CDR3 DNA is retained, 54 bases long and in frame from the first base. Cut back by 5 bases and 1 base, the V and J ends lie 23 bases apart. The clonotype was recovered from a male donor with prostate cancer. Recombination linked TRBV12-3 or TRBV12-4 to TRBJ2-5; possibly the D gene is TRBD2, per 6 matching bases. The sequencing here drew on PBMCs, taken before treatment. The CDR3 here reads CASSHLLLSGGSQETQYF. In nucleotides, the sequence is TGTGCCAGCAGTCACCTCCTTTTGTCTGGGGGGAGCCAAGAGACCCAGTACTTC.